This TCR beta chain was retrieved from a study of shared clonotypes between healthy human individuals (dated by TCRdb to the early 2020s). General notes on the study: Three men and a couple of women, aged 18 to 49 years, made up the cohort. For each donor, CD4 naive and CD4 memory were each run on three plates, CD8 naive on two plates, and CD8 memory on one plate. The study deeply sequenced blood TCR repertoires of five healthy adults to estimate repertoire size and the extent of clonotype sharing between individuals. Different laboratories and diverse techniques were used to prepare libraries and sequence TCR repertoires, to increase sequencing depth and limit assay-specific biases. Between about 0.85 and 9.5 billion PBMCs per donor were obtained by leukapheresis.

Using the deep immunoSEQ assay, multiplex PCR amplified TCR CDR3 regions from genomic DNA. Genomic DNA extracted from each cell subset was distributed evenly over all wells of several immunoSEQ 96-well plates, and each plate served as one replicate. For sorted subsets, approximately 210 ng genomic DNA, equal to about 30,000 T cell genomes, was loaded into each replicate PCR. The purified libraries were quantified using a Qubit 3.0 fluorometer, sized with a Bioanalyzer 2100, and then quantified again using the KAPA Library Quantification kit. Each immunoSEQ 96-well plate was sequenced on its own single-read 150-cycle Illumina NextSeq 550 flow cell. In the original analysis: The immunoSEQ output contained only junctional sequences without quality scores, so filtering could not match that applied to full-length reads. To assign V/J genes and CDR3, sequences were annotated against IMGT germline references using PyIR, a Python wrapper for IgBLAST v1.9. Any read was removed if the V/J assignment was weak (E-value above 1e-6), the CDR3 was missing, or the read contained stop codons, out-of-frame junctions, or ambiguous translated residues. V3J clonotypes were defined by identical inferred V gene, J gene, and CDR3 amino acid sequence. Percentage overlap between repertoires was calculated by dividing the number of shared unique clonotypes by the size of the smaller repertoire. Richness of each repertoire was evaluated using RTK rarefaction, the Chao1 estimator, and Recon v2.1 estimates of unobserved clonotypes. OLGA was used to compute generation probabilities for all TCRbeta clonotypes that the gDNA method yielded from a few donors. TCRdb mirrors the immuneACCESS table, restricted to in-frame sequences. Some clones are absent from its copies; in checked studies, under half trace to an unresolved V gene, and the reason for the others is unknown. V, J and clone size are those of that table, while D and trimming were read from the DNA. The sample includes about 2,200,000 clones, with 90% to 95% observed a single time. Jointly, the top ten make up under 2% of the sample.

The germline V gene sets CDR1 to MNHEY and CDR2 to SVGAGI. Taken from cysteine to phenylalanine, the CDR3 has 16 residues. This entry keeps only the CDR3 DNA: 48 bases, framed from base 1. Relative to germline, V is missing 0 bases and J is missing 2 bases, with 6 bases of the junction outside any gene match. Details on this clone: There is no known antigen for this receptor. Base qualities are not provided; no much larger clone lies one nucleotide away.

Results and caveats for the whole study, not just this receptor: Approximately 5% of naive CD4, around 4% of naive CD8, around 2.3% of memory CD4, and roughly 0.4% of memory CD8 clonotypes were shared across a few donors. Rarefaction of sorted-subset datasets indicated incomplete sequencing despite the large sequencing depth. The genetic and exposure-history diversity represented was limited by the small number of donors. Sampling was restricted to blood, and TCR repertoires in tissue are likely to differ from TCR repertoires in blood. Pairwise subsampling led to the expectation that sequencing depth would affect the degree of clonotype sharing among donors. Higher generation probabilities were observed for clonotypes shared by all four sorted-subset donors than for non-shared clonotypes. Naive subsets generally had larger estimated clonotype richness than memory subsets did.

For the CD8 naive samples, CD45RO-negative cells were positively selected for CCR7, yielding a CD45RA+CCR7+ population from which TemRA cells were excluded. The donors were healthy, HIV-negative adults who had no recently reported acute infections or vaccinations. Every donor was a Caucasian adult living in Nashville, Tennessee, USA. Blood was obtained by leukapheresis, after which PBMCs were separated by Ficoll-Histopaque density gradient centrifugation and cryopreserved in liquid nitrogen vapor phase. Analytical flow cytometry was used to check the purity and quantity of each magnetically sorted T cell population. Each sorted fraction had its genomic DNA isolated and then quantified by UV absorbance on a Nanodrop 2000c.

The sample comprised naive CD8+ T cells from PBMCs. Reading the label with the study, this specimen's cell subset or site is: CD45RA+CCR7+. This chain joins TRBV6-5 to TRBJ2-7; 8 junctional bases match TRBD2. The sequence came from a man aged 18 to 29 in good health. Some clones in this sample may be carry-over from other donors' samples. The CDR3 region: CASSYSASGFTYEQYF. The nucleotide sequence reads TGTGCCAGCAGTTACTCGGCTAGCGGGTTTACCTACGAGCAGTACTTC.